This T cell receptor (beta chain) was recovered during a study of T cells after yellow fever vaccination. This clonotype occurred a few times. Each CDR3 protein gets one entry after TCRdb re-called the 5' RACE reads with MiXCR. Counted here are roughly 120,000 distinct CDR3 sequences, approximately 7.1% occurring once; the ten biggest clones make up roughly 2.8%. Germline CDR1 DFQATT, CDR2 SNEGSKA (reference sequence). This CDR3 spans 14 amino acids. Trimming at V came to 3 bases and at J to 2 bases, leaving 6 bases not matched to a gene. The material sequenced was CD4+ T cells sorted from PBMCs, taken more than 40 days after the first yellow fever vaccination. The clonotype was recovered from a man between 18 and 35 years old who received the YFV17D yellow fever vaccine. V is TRBV20-1 and J is TRBJ1-1, with 7 nucleotides matching TRBD1. Written as DNA, the CDR3 is TGCAGTGCTAGGAAACAGGGGCCAAACACTGAAGCTTTCTTT. It yields the protein CSARKQGPNTEAFF.